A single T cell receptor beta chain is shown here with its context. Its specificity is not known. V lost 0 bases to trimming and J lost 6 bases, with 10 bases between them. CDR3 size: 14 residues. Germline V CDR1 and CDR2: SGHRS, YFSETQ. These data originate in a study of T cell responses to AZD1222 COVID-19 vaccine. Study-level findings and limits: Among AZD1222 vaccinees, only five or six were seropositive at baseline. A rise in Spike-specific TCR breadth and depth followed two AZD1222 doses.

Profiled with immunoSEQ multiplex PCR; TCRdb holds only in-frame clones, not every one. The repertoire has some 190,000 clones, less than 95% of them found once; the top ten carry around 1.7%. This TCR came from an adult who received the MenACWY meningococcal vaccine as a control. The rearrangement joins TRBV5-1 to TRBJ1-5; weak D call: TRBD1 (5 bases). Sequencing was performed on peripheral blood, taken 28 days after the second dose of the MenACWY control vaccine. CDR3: CASSLEGFGQPQHF. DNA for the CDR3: TGCGCCAGCAGCTTGGAGGGGTTCGGTCAGCCCCAGCATTTT.